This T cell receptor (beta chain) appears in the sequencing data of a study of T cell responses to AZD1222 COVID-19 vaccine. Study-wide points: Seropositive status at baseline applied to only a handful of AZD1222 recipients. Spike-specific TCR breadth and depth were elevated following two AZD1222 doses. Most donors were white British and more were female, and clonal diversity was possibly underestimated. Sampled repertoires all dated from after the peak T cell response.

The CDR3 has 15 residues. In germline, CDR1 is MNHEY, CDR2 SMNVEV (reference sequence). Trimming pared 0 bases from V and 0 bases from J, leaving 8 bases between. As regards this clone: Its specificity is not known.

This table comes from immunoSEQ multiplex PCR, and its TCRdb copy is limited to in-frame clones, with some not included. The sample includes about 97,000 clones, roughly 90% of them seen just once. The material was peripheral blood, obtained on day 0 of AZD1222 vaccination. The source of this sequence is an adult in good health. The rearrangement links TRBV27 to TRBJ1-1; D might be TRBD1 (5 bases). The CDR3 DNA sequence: TGTGCCAGCAGTTTATCGCGACAGATGAACACTGAAGCTTTCTTT. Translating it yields CASSLSRQMNTEAFF.